This T cell receptor beta chain emerged from a study of siplizumab effects on memory and regulatory T cells. In germline, CDR1 is SGHRS, CDR2 YFSETQ. This CDR3 comprises 13 residues. Trimming removed 1 base from V and 1 base from J, with 6 bases in between. This clone was recorded only once. Sequenced by immunoSEQ multiplex PCR; TCRdb stores in-frame clones only, minus some. The top ten hold roughly 1.3% of the sample, which has 75,000 to 100,000 clones, roughly 94% seen once. The chain carries TRBV5-1 and TRBJ2-7; D uncertain. Sequencing used non-Treg CD4+ T cells sorted from blood. The sequence came from a human donor in good health. The CDR3 coding sequence is TGCGCCAGCAGCTTGAGGGAATCCTACGAGCAGTACTTC. Translated, it gives CASSLRESYEQYF.